Sequencing of this TCR beta chain was carried out in a study of immune heterogeneity within non-small cell lung tumors. It was with 32 V and 13 J primers that multiplex PCR amplified TCR beta CDR3. Each CDR3 protein is one row after TCRdb ran MiXCR on the multiplex PCR reads. The table shows around 4,000 distinct CDR3 sequences, with around 25% occurring only once. At 600 ng per sample, bulk tumor genomic DNA provided the template. Each primary tumor yielded several biopsies, collected far apart from one another at surgery. Patients underwent curative surgery for non-small cell lung cancer (untreated and newly diagnosed). Sequenced: lung tumor tissue. This clonotype was obtained from a man aged 55 to 70 with non-small cell lung cancer.

CDR3 residues: CSASQSFVSYEQYF. The CDR3 DNA reads as TGCAGTGCTAGTCAGAGTTTTGTCTCCTACGAGCAGTACTTC. The V call is TRBV20-1, the J call TRBJ2-7, with D unclear. CDR1 is DFQATT and CDR2 is SNEGSKA in the germline V gene (reference sequence). The V end lost 3 bases, the J end lost 0 bases, and 12 bases lay between the germline ends. The length of the CDR3 is 14 residues.